A single sample gave rise to the 7 T cell receptor beta chains below, sequenced in a study of T cells in Graves' hyperthyroidism and ophthalmopathy. TCR beta CDR3 regions were amplified from RNA. A first-round RT-PCR of the TCR CDR3 used the HTBI primer set. MiXCR was run by TCRdb on the multiplex PCR reads, yielding one entry per CDR3 protein. The table records fewer than 500,000 distinct CDR3 sequences, 13% of them present only once. The specimen was blood. These receptor sequences come from a man between 25 and 39 years old with Graves' hyperthyroidism that later progressed to Graves' ophthalmopathy.

This clonotype was recorded many times. The chain's CDR3 is CASSEATGGTDTQYF. The CDR3 DNA follows: TGTGCCAGCAGTGAAGCGACGGGGGGCACAGATACGCAGTATTTT. The chain uses TRBV2 and TRBJ2-3; a possible D gene is TRBD2 (6 bases). The CDR3 covers 15 residues. The V gene lost 0 bases and the J gene lost 1 base, with 8 bases spanning the gap. Germline assignment: CDR1 SNHLY and CDR2 FYNNEI. Together with reference TRBV2 and TRBJ2-3, the CDR3 gives the full variable domain: EPEVTQTPSHQVTQMGQEVILRCVPISNHLYFYWYRQILGQKVEFLVSFYNNEISEKSEIFDDQFSVERPDGSNFTLKIRSTKLEDSAMYFCASSEATGGTDTQYFGPGTRLTVL.

This clonotype has ten or more counts. The chain uses TRBV3-1 and TRBJ2-3; D ambiguous. Germline lookup yields CDR1 LGHDT and CDR2 YNNKEL (reference sequence). Trimming pared 4 bases from V and 0 bases from J, leaving 14 bases between. This CDR3 region has 16 residues. The CDR3 is CASSRRTDGSTDTQYF. CDR3 nucleotide sequence: TGTGCCAGCAGCCGTCGAACGGACGGTAGCACAGATACGCAGTATTTT.

Many counts were recorded for this clonotype. This chain joins TRBV28 and TRBJ1-5, with D possibly TRBD1 on 5 matching bases. V lost 6 bases to trimming and J lost 3 bases, with 21 bases between them. Germline CDR1 reads MDHEN; CDR2 reads SYDVKM. The CDR3 consists of 17 residues. The chain's CDR3 is CASSLVGHAGYNQPQHF. The CDR3 DNA reads TGTGCCAGCAGCCTTGTTGGACATGCTGGTTACAATCAGCCCCAGCATTTT.

This clonotype was detected a few times. CDR3 DNA: TGCAGTGCTAGAGCCCCGGGACAGGGCTATGAGCAGTTCTTC. This encodes CSARAPGQGYEQFF. The V call is TRBV20-1, the J call TRBJ2-1, with 9 nucleotides matching TRBD1. Germline assignment: CDR1 DFQATT and CDR2 SNEGSKA (reference sequence). The CDR3 extends over 14 amino acids. J gave up 8 bases and V 1 base, and 6 bases lay outside the gene matches.

This clonotype was seen only once. J is TRBJ2-7 and V is TRBV27; possible D gene TRBD1, 5 bases. Germline CDR1 is MNHEY and CDR2 is SMNVEV (reference sequence). V gave up 3 bases and J gave up 1 base, with 13 bases separating them. The CDR3 runs to 15 residues. CDR3 loop: CASSFNGPGSYEQYF. Written as DNA, the CDR3 is TGTGCCAGCAGTTTTAATGGGCCAGGGTCCTACGAGCAGTACTTC.

In its sample, this clonotype was seen a few times. The chain recombines TRBV7-9 with TRBJ2-5; D is uncertain. V was pared by 0 bases and J by 5 bases, with 7 bases between. This CDR3 contains 13 residues. The V gene's germline CDR1 is SEHNR and CDR2 FQNEAQ (reference sequence). CDR3 nucleotides: TGTGCCAGCAGCTTAGCGCCGTTGGAGACCCAGTACTTC. Protein sequence: CASSLAPLETQYF. The complete variable domain, with remaining parts taken from reference TRBV7-9 and TRBJ2-5, reads DTGVSQNPRHKITKRGQNVTFRCDPISEHNRLYWYRQTLGQGPEFLTYFQNEAQLEKSRLLSDRFSAERPKGSFSTLEIQRTEQGDSAMYLCASSLAPLETQYFGPGTRLLVL.

This clonotype appeared many times. The chain links TRBV12-3 or TRBV12-4 to TRBJ2-2; D is possibly TRBD1 (6 bases). The CDR3 loop spans 16 amino acids. Trimming cost V 2 bases and J 3 bases, with 13 bases left between them. This CDR3 is CASSLTGTPHTGELFF. In nucleotides, the CDR3 is TGTGCCAGCAGTTTAACCGGGACACCTCACACCGGGGAGCTGTTTTTT.